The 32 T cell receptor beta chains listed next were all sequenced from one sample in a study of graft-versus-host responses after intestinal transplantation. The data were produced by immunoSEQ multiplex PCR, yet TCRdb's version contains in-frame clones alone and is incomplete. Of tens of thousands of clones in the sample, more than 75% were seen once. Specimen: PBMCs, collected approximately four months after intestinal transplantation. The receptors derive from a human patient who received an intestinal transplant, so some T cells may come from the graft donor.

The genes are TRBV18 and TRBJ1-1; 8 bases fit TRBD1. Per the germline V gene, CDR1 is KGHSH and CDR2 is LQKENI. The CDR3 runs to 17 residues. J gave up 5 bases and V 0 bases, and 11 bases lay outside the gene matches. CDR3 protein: CASSPPGQVPLRTEAFF. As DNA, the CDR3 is TGTGCCAGCTCACCACCGGGACAGGTTCCACTAAGGACTGAAGCTTTCTTT.

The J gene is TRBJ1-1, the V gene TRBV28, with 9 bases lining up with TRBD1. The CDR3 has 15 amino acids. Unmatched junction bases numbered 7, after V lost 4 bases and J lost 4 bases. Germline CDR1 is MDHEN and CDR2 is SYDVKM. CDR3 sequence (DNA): TGTGCCAGCAGTTCTTCCGGGACAGGGTTCACTGAAGCTTTCTTT. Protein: CASSSSGTGFTEAFF.

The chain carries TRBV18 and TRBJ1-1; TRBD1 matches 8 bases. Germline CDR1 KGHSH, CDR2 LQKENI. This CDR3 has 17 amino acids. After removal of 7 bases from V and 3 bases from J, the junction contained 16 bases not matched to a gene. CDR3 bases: TGTGCCAGCTTCCCGGGACAGGAGGGATTGGGGGACACTGAAGCTTTCTTT. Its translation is CASFPGQEGLGDTEAFF.

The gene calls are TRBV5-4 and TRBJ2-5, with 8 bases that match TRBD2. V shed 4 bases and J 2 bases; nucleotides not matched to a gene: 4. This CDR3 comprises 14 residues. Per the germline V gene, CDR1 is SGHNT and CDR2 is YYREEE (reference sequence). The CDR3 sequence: CASSRGGMQETQYF. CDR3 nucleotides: TGTGCCAGCAGCCGGGGGGGGATGCAAGAGACCCAGTACTTC.

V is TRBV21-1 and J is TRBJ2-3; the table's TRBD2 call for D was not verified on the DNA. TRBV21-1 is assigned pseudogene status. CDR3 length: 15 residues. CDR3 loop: CASSITQTGADTQYF. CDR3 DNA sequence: TGTGCCAGCAGCATCACTCAAACCGGAGCAGATACGCAGTATTTT.

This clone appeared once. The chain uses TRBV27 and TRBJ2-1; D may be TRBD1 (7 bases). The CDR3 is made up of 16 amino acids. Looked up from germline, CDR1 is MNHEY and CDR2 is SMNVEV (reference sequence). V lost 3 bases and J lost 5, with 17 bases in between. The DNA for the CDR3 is TGTGCCAGCAGTTTGTTTTGGCAGGGGGGAAACAATGAGCAGTTCTTC. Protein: CASSLFWQGGNNEQFF.

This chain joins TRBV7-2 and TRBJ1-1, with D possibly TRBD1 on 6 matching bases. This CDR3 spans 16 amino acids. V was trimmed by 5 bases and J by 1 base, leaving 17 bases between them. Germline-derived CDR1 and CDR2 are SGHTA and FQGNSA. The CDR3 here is CASSVGGPLWNTEAFF. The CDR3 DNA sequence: TGTGCCAGCAGCGTGGGGGGGCCCCTCTGGAACACTGAAGCTTTCTTT.

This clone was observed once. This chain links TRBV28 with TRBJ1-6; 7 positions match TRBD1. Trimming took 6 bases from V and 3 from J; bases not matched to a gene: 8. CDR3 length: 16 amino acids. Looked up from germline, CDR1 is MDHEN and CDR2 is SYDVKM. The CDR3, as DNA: TGTGCCAGCAGAAGGGACAGTGCACACTATAATTCACCCCTCCACTTT. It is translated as CASRRDSAHYNSPLHF.

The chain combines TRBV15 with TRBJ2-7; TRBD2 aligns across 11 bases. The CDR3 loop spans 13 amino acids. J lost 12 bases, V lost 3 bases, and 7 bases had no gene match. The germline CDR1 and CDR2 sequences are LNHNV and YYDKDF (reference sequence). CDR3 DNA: TGTGCCACCAGCAGGCGACTAGCGGGGTGGAGGTACTTC. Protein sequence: CATSRRLAGWRYF.

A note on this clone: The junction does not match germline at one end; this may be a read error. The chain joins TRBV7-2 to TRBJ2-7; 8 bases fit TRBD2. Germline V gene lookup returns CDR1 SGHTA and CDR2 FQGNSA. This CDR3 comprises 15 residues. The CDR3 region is CASSLGLAPSYEQYF. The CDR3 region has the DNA TGTGCCAGCAGTTTAGGACTAGCCCCTTCCTACGAGCAGTACTTC.

The CDR3 DNA follows: TGTGCCAGCAGCTTGGGGGGAGCAGCGGGAGGCCCAGGTGAGCAGTTCTTC. Amino acids: CASSLGGAAGGPGEQFF. This rearrangement joins TRBV5-6 to TRBJ2-1, with TRBD2 identical over 9 bases. The trim removed 0 bases at V and 9 bases at J, leaving 13 bases unmatched. This CDR3 comprises 17 residues. Germline CDR1 SGHDT, CDR2 YYEEEE. Looking up the rest from reference TRBV5-6 and TRBJ2-1 gives the full variable domain: DAGVTQSPTHLIKTRGQQVTLRCSPKSGHDTVSWYQQALGQGPQFIFQYYEEEERQRGNFPDRFSGHQFPNYSSELNVNALLLGDSALYLCASSLGGAAGGPGEQFFGPGTRLTVL.

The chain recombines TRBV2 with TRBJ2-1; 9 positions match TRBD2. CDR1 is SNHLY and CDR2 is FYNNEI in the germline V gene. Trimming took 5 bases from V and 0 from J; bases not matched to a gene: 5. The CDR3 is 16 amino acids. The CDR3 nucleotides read TGTGCCAGCAGTCGACTAGCGGCCAGCTCCTACAATGAGCAGTTCTTC. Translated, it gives CASSRLAASSYNEQFF.

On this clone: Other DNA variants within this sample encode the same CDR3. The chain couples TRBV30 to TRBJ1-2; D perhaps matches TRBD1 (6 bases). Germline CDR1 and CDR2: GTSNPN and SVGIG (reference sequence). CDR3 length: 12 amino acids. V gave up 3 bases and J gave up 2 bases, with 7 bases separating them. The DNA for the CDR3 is TGTGCCTGGAGCACAGGGAACTATGGCTACACCTTC. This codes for CAWSTGNYGYTF.

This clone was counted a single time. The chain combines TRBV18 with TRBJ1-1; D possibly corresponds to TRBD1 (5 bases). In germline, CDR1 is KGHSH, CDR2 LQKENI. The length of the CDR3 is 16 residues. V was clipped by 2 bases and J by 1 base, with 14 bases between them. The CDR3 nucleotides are TGTGCCAGCTCACCAATAAGAGGGGCCCAGAACACTGAAGCTTTCTTT. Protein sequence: CASSPIRGAQNTEAFF.

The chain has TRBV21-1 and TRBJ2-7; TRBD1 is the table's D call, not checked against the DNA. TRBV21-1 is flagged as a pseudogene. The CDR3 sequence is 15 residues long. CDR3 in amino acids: CASSKEWPGVGEQYF. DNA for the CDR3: TGTGCCAGCAGCAAAGAGTGGCCAGGGGTGGGCGAGCAGTACTTC.

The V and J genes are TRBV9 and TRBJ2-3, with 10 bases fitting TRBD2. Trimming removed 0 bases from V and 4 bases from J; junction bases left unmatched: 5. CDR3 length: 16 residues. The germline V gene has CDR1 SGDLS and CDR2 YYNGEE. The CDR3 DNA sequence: TGTGCCAGCAGCGTAGTAACTAGCGGGGTCCCAGATACGCAGTATTTT. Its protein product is CASSVVTSGVPDTQYF.

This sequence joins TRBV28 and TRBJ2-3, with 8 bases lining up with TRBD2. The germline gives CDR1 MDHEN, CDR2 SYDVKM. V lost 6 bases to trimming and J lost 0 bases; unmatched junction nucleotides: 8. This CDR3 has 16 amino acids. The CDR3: CASRESVAGSTDTQYF. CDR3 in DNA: TGTGCCAGCAGAGAGAGTGTAGCGGGGAGCACAGATACGCAGTATTTT. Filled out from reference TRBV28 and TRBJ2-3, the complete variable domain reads DVKVTQSSRYLVKRTGEKVFLECVQDMDHENMFWYRQDPGLGLRLIYFSYDVKMKEKGDIPEGYSVSREKKERFSLILESASTNQTSMYLCASRESVAGSTDTQYFGPGTRLTVL.

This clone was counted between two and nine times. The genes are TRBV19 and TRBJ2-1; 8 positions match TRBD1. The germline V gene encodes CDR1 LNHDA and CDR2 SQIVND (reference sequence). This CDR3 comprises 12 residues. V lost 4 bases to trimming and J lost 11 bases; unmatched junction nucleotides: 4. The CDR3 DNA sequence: TGTGCCAGTAGTAAGGACAGGGAACAGCAGTTCTTC. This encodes CASSKDREQQFF.

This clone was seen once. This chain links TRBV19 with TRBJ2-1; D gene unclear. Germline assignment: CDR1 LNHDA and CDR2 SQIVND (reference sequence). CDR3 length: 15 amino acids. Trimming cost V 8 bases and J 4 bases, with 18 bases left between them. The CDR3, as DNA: TGTGCCAGTCGCCCACCTGACCCCTTTTACAATGAGCAGTTCTTC. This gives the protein CASRPPDPFYNEQFF.

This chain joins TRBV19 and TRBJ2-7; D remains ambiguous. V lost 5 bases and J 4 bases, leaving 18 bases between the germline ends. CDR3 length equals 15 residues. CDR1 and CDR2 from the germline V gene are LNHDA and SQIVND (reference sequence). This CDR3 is CASSVSEADGYEQYF. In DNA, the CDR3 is TGTGCCAGTAGTGTCTCAGAGGCAGACGGATACGAGCAGTACTTC. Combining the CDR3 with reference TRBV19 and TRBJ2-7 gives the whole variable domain DGGITQSPKYLFRKEGQNVTLSCEQNLNHDAMYWYRQDPGQGLRLIYYSQIVNDFQKGDIAEGYSVSREKKESFPLTVTSAQKNPTAFYLCASSVSEADGYEQYFGPGTRLTVT.

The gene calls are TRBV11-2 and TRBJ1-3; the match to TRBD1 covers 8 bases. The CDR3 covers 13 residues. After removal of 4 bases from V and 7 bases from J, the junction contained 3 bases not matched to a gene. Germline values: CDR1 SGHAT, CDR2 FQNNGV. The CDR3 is CASSSTGENTIYF. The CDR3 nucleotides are TGTGCCAGCAGCTCGACAGGGGAGAACACCATATATTTT.

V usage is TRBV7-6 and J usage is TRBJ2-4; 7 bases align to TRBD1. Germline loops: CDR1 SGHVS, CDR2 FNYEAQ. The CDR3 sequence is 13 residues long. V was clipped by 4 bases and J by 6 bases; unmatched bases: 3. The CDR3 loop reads CASSSYRGNIQYF. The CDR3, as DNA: TGTGCCAGCAGCTCTTACAGGGGAAACATTCAGTACTTC.

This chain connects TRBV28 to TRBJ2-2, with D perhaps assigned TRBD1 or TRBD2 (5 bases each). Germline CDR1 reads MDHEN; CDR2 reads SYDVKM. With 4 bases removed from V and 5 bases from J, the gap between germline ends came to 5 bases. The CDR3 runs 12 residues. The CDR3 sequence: CASSWGTGELFF. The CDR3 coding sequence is TGTGCCAGCAGTTGGGGGACCGGGGAGCTGTTTTTT. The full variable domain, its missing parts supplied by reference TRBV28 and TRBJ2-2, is DVKVTQSSRYLVKRTGEKVFLECVQDMDHENMFWYRQDPGLGLRLIYFSYDVKMKEKGDIPEGYSVSREKKERFSLILESASTNQTSMYLCASSWGTGELFFGEGSRLTVL.

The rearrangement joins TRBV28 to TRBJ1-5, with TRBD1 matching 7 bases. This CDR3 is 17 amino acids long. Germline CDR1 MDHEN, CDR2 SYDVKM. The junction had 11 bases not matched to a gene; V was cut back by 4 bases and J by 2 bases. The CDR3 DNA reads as TGTGCCAGCAGTTCACGATCTAACAGGGGTCGCAATCAGCCCCAGCATTTT. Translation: CASSSRSNRGRNQPQHF.

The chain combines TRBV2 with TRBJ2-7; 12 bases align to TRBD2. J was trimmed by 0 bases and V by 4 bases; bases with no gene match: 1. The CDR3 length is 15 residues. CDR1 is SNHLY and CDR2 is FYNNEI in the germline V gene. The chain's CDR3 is CASSVTSGGSYEQYF. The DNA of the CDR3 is TGTGCCAGCAGTGTGACTAGCGGGGGCTCCTACGAGCAGTACTTC.

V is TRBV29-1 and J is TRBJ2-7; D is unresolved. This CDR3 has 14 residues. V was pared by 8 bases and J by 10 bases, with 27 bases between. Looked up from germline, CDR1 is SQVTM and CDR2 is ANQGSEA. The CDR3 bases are TGCAGCCATGGTAACAGCCCTTATTTAGGCCCACAGTACTTC. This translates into CSHGNSPYLGPQYF.

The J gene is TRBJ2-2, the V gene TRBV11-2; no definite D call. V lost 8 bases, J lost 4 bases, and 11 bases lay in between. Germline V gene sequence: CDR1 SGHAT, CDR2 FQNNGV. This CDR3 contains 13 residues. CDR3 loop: CASGSQSTGELFF. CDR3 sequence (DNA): TGTGCCAGCGGCTCACAGTCCACCGGGGAGCTGTTTTTT.

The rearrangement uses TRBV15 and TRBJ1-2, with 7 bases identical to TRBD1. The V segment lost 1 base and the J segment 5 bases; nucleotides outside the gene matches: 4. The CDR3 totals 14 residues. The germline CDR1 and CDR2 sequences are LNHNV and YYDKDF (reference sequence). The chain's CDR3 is CATSRGGQAYGYTF. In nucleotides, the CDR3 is TGTGCCACCAGCAGAGGAGGACAGGCATATGGCTACACCTTC. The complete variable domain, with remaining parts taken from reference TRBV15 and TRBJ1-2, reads DAMVIQNPRYQVTQFGKPVTLSCSQTLNHNVMYWYQQKSSQAPKLLFHYYDKDFNNEADTPDNFQSRRPNTSFCFLDIRSPGLGDTAMYLCATSRGGQAYGYTFGSGTRLTVV.

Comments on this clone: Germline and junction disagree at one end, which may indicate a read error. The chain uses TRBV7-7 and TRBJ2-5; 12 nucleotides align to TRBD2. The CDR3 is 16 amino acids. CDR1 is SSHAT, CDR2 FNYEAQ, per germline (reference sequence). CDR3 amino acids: CASSLRLAGVGETQYF. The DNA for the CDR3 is TGTGCTAGCAGCCTGCGACTAGCGGGAGTCGGAGAGACCCAGTACTTC. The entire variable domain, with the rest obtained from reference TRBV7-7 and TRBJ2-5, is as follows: GAGVSQSPRYKVTKRGQDVTLRCDPISSHATLYWYQQALGQGPEFLTYFNYEAQPDKSGLPSDRFSAERPEGSISTLTIQRTEQRDSAMYRCASSLRLAGVGETQYFGPGTRLLVL.

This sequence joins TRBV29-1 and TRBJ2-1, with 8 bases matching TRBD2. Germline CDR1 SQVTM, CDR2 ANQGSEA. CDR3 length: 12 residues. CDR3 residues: CRAGGFYNEQFF. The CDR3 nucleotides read TGCAGGGCGGGGGGTTTCTACAATGAGCAGTTCTTC.

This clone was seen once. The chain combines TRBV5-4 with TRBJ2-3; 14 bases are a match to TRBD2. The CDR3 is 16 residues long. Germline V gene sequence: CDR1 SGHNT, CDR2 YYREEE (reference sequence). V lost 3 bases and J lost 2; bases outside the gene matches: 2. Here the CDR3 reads CASSSGLAGVTDTQYF. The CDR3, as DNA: TGTGCCAGCAGCTCGGGACTAGCGGGAGTCACAGATACGCAGTATTTT.

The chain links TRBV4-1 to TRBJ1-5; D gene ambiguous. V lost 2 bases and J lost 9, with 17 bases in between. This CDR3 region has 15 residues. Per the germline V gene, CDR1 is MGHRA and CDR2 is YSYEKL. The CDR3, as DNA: TGCGCCAGCAGCCAAATTCTAGGCCCCGAGAGGCCCCAGCATTTT. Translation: CASSQILGPERPQHF.